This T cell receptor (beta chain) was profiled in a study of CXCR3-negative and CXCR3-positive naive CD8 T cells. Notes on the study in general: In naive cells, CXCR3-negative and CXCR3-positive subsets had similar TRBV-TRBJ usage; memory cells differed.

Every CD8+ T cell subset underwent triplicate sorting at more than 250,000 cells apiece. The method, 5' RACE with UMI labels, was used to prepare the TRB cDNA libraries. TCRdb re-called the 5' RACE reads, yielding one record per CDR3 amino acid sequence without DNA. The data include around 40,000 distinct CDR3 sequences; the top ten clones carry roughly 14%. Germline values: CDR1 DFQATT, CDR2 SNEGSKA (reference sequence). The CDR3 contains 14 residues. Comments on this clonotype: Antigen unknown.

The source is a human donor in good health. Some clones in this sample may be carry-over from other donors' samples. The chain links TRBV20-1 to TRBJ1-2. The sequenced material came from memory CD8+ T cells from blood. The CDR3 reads CSASSRGSNYGYTF.